At least ten counts were recorded for the clone carrying this T cell receptor (beta chain). Its antigen is still unknown. This sample was included in a study of blood T cells in healthy people across ages. Looking at the study overall: T cells yielded about one barcoded beta molecule per two cells through template switching.

General observations from the study: It was not possible, with unsorted PBMCs, to conclusively compare naive and antigen-experienced cells. TCR beta diversity per million T cells fell roughly linearly with age.

The CDR3 runs 13 residues. V lost 8 bases, J lost 5 bases, and 8 bases stayed unmatched. The germline CDR1 and CDR2 sequences are SQVTM and ANQGSEA. Then a second PCR, running roughly 7 to 11 cycles, was carried out with a sample-barcoded 5' primer and a J-beta primer mix. A minimum of 2.5 million CDR3-containing paired-end reads was obtained for each sample. TCRdb used MiXCR to reprocess the 5' RACE reads, holding one entry per CDR3 protein. This sample has about 680,000 distinct CDR3 sequences; more than 40% occur once, and the top ten carry under 35%. The source of this sequence is a woman aged 60 to 75 in good health. The specimen was blood. The V gene is TRBV29-1, the J gene TRBJ2-5, with 10 positions matching TRBD2. The CDR3 loop reads CSTRASGSETQYF. The CDR3 region has the DNA TGCAGCACAAGGGCTAGCGGGAGTGAGACCCAGTACTTC.